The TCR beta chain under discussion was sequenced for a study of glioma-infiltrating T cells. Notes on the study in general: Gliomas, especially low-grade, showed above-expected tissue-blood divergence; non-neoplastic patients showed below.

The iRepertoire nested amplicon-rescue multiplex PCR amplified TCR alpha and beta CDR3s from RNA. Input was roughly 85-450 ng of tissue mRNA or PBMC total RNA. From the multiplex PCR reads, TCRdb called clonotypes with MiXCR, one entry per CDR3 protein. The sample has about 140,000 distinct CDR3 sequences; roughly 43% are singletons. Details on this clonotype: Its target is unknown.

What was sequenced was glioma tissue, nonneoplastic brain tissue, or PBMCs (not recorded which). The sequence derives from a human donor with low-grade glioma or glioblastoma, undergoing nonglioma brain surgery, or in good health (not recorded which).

In DNA, the CDR3 is TGTGCCAGCACCACCTTTGGGGCCGGCTACACCTTC. Translating it yields CASTTFGAGYTF. This chain joins TRBV27 and TRBJ1-2; D may be TRBD1 (5 bases). V dropped 7 bases and J dropped 8 bases, with 14 bases sitting between them. The CDR3 consists of 12 residues. Germline V gives CDR1 MNHEY, CDR2 SMNVEV (reference sequence).